This TCR beta chain is drawn from a study of shared clonotypes between healthy human individuals. Positive CCR7 selection of CD45RO-negative cells yielded the naive CD8 cells, and terminally differentiated effector memory CD45RA+ cells were excluded. Adults of Caucasian background living in Nashville, Tennessee made up all donors. Comments on this clone: Antigen: not known.

Notes on the study in general: Naive subsets, compared against memory subsets, generally had larger estimated richness values. Sampling used blood alone; tissue repertoires probably differ.

Clones were sequenced by immunoSEQ multiplex PCR, and TCRdb holds only the in-frame ones, with some missing. The repertoire has around 550,000 clones, 90% to 95% of them found once; the top ten carry about 0.11%. V gave up 1 base and J gave up 7 bases, with 7 bases separating them. This CDR3 comprises 12 residues. The germline gives CDR1 MDHEN, CDR2 SYDVKM. The chain carries TRBV28 and TRBJ1-1; the D is unclear. The TCR sequence derives from a young woman in good health. Sequencing input: naive CD8+ T cells sorted from blood. DNA of the CDR3: TGTGCCAGCAGTTTATACAGTAATGAAGCTTTCTTT. Protein product: CASSLYSNEAFF. Full variable domain (missing parts from reference TRBV28 and TRBJ1-1): DVKVTQSSRYLVKRTGEKVFLECVQDMDHENMFWYRQDPGLGLRLIYFSYDVKMKEKGDIPEGYSVSREKKERFSLILESASTNQTSMYLCASSLYSNEAFFGQGTRLTVV.